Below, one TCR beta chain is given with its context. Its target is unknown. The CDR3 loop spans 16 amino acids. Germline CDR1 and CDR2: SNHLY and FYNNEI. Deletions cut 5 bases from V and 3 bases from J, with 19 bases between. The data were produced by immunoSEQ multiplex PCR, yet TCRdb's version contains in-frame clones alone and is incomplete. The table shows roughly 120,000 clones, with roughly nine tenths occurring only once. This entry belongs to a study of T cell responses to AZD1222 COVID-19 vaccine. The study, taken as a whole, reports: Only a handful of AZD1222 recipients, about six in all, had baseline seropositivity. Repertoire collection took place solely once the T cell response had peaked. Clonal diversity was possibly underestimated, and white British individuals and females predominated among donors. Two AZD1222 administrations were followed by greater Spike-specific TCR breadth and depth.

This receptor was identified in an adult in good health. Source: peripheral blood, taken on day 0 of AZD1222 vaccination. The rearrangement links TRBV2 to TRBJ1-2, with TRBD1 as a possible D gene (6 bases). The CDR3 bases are TGTGCCAGCAGTACACACCCCTGGACAGCATACTATGGCTACACCTTC. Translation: CASSTHPWTAYYGYTF.